Listed below are T cell receptor beta chains from one sample, sequenced in a study of T cell responses to AZD1222 COVID-19 vaccine. The table came from immunoSEQ multiplex PCR; TCRdb's copy has only in-frame clones and leaves some out. The sample lists some 80,000 clones; about 87% were seen once. Sequencing was performed on peripheral blood, taken 28 days after the second dose of the MenACWY control vaccine. The receptors originated from an adult who received the MenACWY meningococcal vaccine as a control. CDR3s include the opening cysteine and the closing phenylalanine or tryptophan. The order of the fields is clone size, J gene, D gene, V gene, CDR3 DNA, CDR3 protein. A D gene is named only where the DNA matches it firmly. Part of the rows lack a size; the others show once, few, many or a class for expanded clones.

>-|TRBJ1-2|-|TRBV27
TGTGCCAGCAGTTTAATCGGGGGAAACTATGGCTACACCTTC
CASSLIGGNYGYTF
>-|TRBJ2-3|TRBD1|TRBV6-4
TGTGCCAGCAGTCCGGACAGGGCCACAGATACGCAGTATTTT
CASSPDRATDTQYF
>few|TRBJ2-1|TRBD2|TRBV4-3
TGCGCCAGCAGCCAAGGATCTAGCGGGGGGGCCAATGAGCAGTTCTTC
CASSQGSSGGANEQFF
>-|TRBJ2-1|TRBD2|TRBV3-1/TRBV3-2
TGTGCCAGCAGCCGAGAACGGGGGGTCGCCTACAATGAGCAGTTCTTC
CASSRERGVAYNEQFF
>-|TRBJ1-2|TRBD1|TRBV29-1
TGCAGCGCATCCGGGACAGGGCCGCGGTATGGCTACACCTTC
CSASGTGPRYGYTF
>few|TRBJ1-2|TRBD1|TRBV19
TGTGCCAGTAGTATAGTGGGACAGGGCTTGTTGGGCGGCTACACCTTC
CASSIVGQGLLGGYTF
>-|TRBJ1-4|TRBD1|TRBV7-8
TGTGCCAGCAGCTTAGACGGGACAGGATCTGAAAAACTGTTTTTT
CASSLDGTGSEKLFF
>once|TRBJ1-2|-|TRBV5-5
TGTGCCAGCAGCTTCAAGGGGGGGCTCTATGGCTACACCTTC
CASSFKGGLYGYTF
>-|TRBJ1-5|TRBD1|TRBV7-8
TGTGCCAGCAGCAACTACGACAGGGTCCGTACACTAACCAATCAGCCCCAGCATTTT
CASSNYDRVRTLTNQPQHF
>-|TRBJ1-1|TRBD1|TRBV27
TGTGCCAGCAGTTTCGGGGACAGGAGGAACACTGAAGCTTTCTTT
CASSFGDRRNTEAFF
>-|TRBJ1-1|-|TRBV6-5
TGTGCCAGCAGTTTTTTGAGGGAGAACACTGAAGCTTTCTTT
CASSFLRENTEAFF
>-|TRBJ2-7|-|TRBV27
TGTGCCAGCAGTTATAACAGAAGAAACGAGCAGTACTTC
CASSYNRRNEQYF
>-|TRBJ1-1|-|TRBV3-1/TRBV3-2
TGTGCCAGCAGCCCAGGACAGCGCGCTTTCTTT
CASSPGQRAFF
>-|TRBJ1-1|-|TRBV9
TGTGCCAGCAGCGCCTTAGGCCCAGGGGAGAACACTGAAGCTTTCTTT
CASSALGPGENTEAFF
>-|TRBJ2-1|TRBD1|TRBV5-6
TGTGCCAGCAGCGAGACAGGGGGCAATGAGCAGTTCTTC
CASSETGGNEQFF
>-|TRBJ1-2|-|TRBV19
TGTGCCAGTAGTATCGGGACACCGAGGCATGGCTACACCTTC
CASSIGTPRHGYTF
>-|TRBJ1-1|-|TRBV2
TGTGCCAGCAGTGCCCTTGTCAGGGAGAACACTGAAGCTTTCTTT
CASSALVRENTEAFF
>-|TRBJ2-2|-|TRBV7-2
TGTGCCAGCAGCCAGGCAGGGGGGGACACCGGGGAGCTGTTTTTT
CASSQAGGDTGELFF
>-|TRBJ1-4|-|TRBV5-1
TGCGCCAGCAGCCTAGGAAACAGGGCGCAAGGCGAAAAACTGTTTTTT
CASSLGNRAQGEKLFF
>-|TRBJ1-2|-|TRBV24-1
TGTGCCACCAGCCTCGGGCCCTATGGCTACACCTTC
CATSLGPYGYTF
>-|TRBJ1-3|-|TRBV6-6
TGTGCCAGCAGTGCAGGACATTCCTGGGGGAACACCATATATTTT
CASSAGHSWGNTIYF
>-|TRBJ1-3|-|TRBV7-2
TGTGCCAGCAGTCCAGATATCTCTGGAAACACCATATATTTT
CASSPDISGNTIYF
>-|TRBJ1-2|TRBD1|TRBV2
TGTGCCAGCACATACGGGGGACAGTTTTATGGCTACACCTTC
CASTYGGQFYGYTF
>-|TRBJ2-3|TRBD2|TRBV11-1
TGTGCCAGCAGCCAATACTCTAGCGGGGGGGCATATACGCAGTATTTT
CASSQYSSGGAYTQYF
>-|TRBJ1-5|-|TRBV2
TGTGCCAGCAGTGGGATGACGGCGGTGGAGCCCCAGCATTTT
CASSGMTAVEPQHF
>-|TRBJ1-5|TRBD1|TRBV19
TGTGCCAGTAGTACTTTACCGGGACAGGGAGATCAGCCCCAGCATTTT
CASSTLPGQGDQPQHF
>-|TRBJ1-5|-|TRBV4-1
TGCGCCAGCAGCCAAGGAGTTGATCAGCCCCAGCATTTT
CASSQGVDQPQHF
>-|TRBJ1-4|TRBD1|TRBV4-2
TGTGCCAGCAGCCAAGGGACAGGGAGGGATGAAAAACTGTTTTTT
CASSQGTGRDEKLFF
>-|TRBJ1-1|-|TRBV30
TGTGCCTGGAGGGGAAGGGGTGGTGGGAACACTGAAGCTTTCTTT
CAWRGRGGGNTEAFF
>-|TRBJ1-1|-|TRBV10-2
TGCGCCAGCCGGCTGGGGGAGAACACTGAAGCTTTCTTT
CASRLGENTEAFF
>-|TRBJ1-2|-|TRBV12-3/TRBV12-4
TGTGCCAGCAGCCTAATTGGGGGCTACACCTTC
CASSLIGGYTF
>-|TRBJ1-1|-|TRBV14
TGTGCCAGCAGCCCCCCGGGGGCGAACACTGAAGCTTTCTTT
CASSPPGANTEAFF
>few|TRBJ2-5|-|TRBV2
TGTGCCAGCTCTGTGCCCTACGACCAAGAGACCCAGTACTTC
CASSVPYDQETQYF
>-|TRBJ1-3|-|TRBV18
TGTGCCAGCTCACCATTGATACCGCGAGACTCTGGAAACACCATATATTTT
CASSPLIPRDSGNTIYF
>-|TRBJ1-1|-|TRBV7-9
TGTGCCAGCAGCTCCTTCACTGAAGCTTTCTTT
CASSSFTEAFF
>-|TRBJ1-2|-|TRBV7-2
TGTGCCAGCAGCCTAAGACAGGTCCGATATGGCTACACCTTC
CASSLRQVRYGYTF
>-|TRBJ1-2|-|TRBV19
TGTGCCAGTAGTATAGTGTCAGGGACTGGCGGCTACACCTTC
CASSIVSGTGGYTF
>-|TRBJ1-1|-|TRBV6-4
TGTGCCAGCAGCGAGACTTGGAACACTGAAGCTTTCTTT
CASSETWNTEAFF
>-|TRBJ2-3|-|TRBV2
TGTGCCAGCAGTGAGGGCCGGGGGAGCACAGATACGCAGTATTTT
CASSEGRGSTDTQYF
>-|TRBJ1-2|-|TRBV12-3/TRBV12-4
TGTGCCAGCACCCTAGGGGGGGCAGGGAAGGCCTTC
CASTLGGAGKAF
>-|TRBJ2-3|-|TRBV5-1
TGCGCCAGCAGCCTTGGTACTAGCACAGATACGCAGTATTTT
CASSLGTSTDTQYF
>-|TRBJ1-1|TRBD1|TRBV7-9
TGTGCCAGCAGCTTTGGGGTCCCGGGACAGGGTAAGGCTGAAGCTTTCTTT
CASSFGVPGQGKAEAFF
>-|TRBJ2-3|-|TRBV5-6
TGTGCCAGCAGCTTGCCGCGGGGATCCCCCGAGGGATCGCAGTATTTT
CASSLPRGSPEGSQYF
>-|TRBJ1-6|-|TRBV2
TGTGCCAGCAGTGACCGGGGGGCCACCTATAATTCACCCCTCCACTTT
CASSDRGATYNSPLHF
>once|TRBJ1-3|-|TRBV6-2/TRBV6-3
TGTGCCAGCAGCAACCTCAGGAATCTGAACTCTGGAAACACCATATATTTT
CASSNLRNLNSGNTIYF
>-|TRBJ2-7|-|TRBV6-5
TGTGCCAGCACCAGGGGAGACCTCTCGGAGCAGTACTTC
CASTRGDLSEQYF
>once|TRBJ1-2|-|TRBV21-1
TGTGCCAGCAGCAAGGTTGGACCAAGGGGGTCGGGAGGCTACACCTTC
CASSKVGPRGSGGYTF
>-|TRBJ2-5|-|TRBV3-1/TRBV3-2
TGTGCCAGCAGCCAAGGAGGGGGACTTCCCAGAGAGACCCAGTACTTC
CASSQGGGLPRETQYF
>-|TRBJ2-3|-|TRBV30
TGTGCCTGGAGTGTGTACGGGGGCGGAGGAGATACGCAGTATTTT
CAWSVYGGGGDTQYF
>-|TRBJ2-7|-|TRBV10-3
TGTGCCATCAGTGAATCGACACAGACAAACTACGAGCAGTACTTC
CAISESTQTNYEQYF
>-|TRBJ2-2|TRBD2|TRBV5-4
TGTGCCAGCAGCTTCGGAGCGGGGGCAGGGGAGCTGTTTTTT
CASSFGAGAGELFF
>-|TRBJ2-1|-|TRBV9
TGTGCCAGCAGCGTAGGCGTAGCGGCCCTCGGTGGTGAGCAGTTCTTC
CASSVGVAALGGEQFF
>-|TRBJ2-7|-|TRBV12-3/TRBV12-4
TGTGCCAGCAGTTTAGGGCGGGCCTACGAGCAGTACTTC
CASSLGRAYEQYF
>-|TRBJ1-1|-|TRBV30
TGTGCCTGGAGTGTAAGGTGGGCTGAAGCTTTCTTT
CAWSVRWAEAFF
>-|TRBJ1-2|-|TRBV19
TGTGCCAGTAGTATAGCACCATGGAGCTACACCTTC
CASSIAPWSYTF
>-|TRBJ2-5|-|TRBV19
TGTGCCAGTGGCCCCTACAGGGATGGGGAGACCCAGTACTTC
CASGPYRDGETQYF
>-|TRBJ1-4|-|TRBV6-6
TGTGCCAGCAGCCCCCTCGGGGGAGCAACTAATGAAAAACTGTTTTTT
CASSPLGGATNEKLFF
>-|TRBJ2-7|-|TRBV9
TGTGCCAGCAGCGCCTCCGGACTACCAGACTCCTACGAGCAGTACTTC
CASSASGLPDSYEQYF
>-|TRBJ1-2|TRBD1|TRBV10-2
TGCGCCAGCAGCGTGACAGGGGATGGCTACACCTTC
CASSVTGDGYTF
>-|TRBJ1-1|-|TRBV7-2
TGTGCCAGCACCCGAAACGGGGGGCGCACTGAAGCTTTCTTT
CASTRNGGRTEAFF